A single sample is the source of the 8 T cell receptor beta chains below, sequenced in a study of cytomegalovirus exposure and HLA in healthy donors (dated by TCRdb to about 2017). The library was generated by the immunoSEQ multiplex PCR assay. A mixture of 60 forward primers for TCR Vbeta segments and 13 reverse primers for TCR Jbeta segments was used in the multiplex PCR. As stored in TCRdb, this immuneACCESS dataset retains in-frame rearrangements with V and J assigned. A fraction of the clones does not appear; measured against another copy, unresolved V genes explain less than half of the discrepancy, and the remainder lacks a known reason. The sample table lists about 90,000 clones, over 80% of them with a count of one. Around 2.3% of the sample belongs to the ten largest clones. Sequenced: PBMCs. The receptor set was obtained from a man younger than 30 in good health and CMV-seronegative.

The chain employs TRBV5-6 and TRBJ2-7; perhaps TRBD2 as D (5 bases). The CDR3 has 13 amino acids. The germline CDR1 and CDR2 sequences are SGHDT and YYEEEE. Trimming removed 3 bases from V and 2 bases from J, with 9 bases in between. The DNA of the CDR3 is TGTGCCAGCAGCTCACCGGGGACCTACGAGCAGTACTTC. It specifies CASSSPGTYEQYF.

As concerns this clone: Sequence at one end of the junction differs from germline and may be a read error. This chain links TRBV19 with TRBJ2-5; D is unclear. This CDR3 comprises 10 residues. Germline V gives CDR1 LNHDA, CDR2 SQIVND (reference sequence). The CDR3 DNA sequence: TGTGCCAGTAGAGGAGAGACCCTGTACTTC. It specifies CASRGETLYF.

DNA for the CDR3: TGTGCCAGTAGAGGGGATCCCCAAGAGACCCAGTACTTC. Translation gives CASRGDPQETQYF. The rearrangement links TRBV19 to TRBJ2-5; possibly TRBD1 for D (5 bases). The CDR3 is 13 residues long. Germline CDR1 is LNHDA and CDR2 is SQIVND (reference sequence). V shed 6 bases and J shed 1 base, with 9 bases lying between them.

The chain couples TRBV5-6 to TRBJ1-1; possibly TRBD1 for D (6 bases). The ends were cut back, 2 bases at V and 5 bases at J, with 13 bases in the middle. The CDR3 loop spans 14 amino acids. Germline V gene lookup returns CDR1 SGHDT and CDR2 YYEEEE. The CDR3: CASSFYRVGTEAFF. The CDR3 nucleotides read TGTGCCAGCAGCTTCTACAGGGTGGGAACTGAAGCTTTCTTT.

This chain joins TRBV4-3 and TRBJ1-6, with D possibly matching TRBD1 (6 bases). Germline V gene lookup returns CDR1 LGHNA and CDR2 YSLEER. The CDR3 totals 15 residues. The germline V and J ends were trimmed by 0 bases and 10 bases, with 13 bases remaining between them. The CDR3 coding sequence is TGCGCCAGCAGCCAAGAAGGGGGAGGGATCTCACCCCTCCACTTT. Its protein product is CASSQEGGGISPLHF.

The chain links TRBV11-3 to TRBJ2-6; TRBD2 matches 7 bases. Unmatched junction bases numbered 7, after V lost 5 bases and J lost 3 bases. The length of the CDR3 is 16 residues. Germline CDR1 SGHNT, CDR2 YENEEA. This CDR3 is CASSPAGVGGANVLTF. The CDR3, as DNA: TGTGCCAGCAGCCCCGCGGGGGTCGGTGGGGCCAACGTCCTGACTTTC.

The chain is built from TRBV9 and TRBJ2-2; no reliable D call. The CDR3 has 14 amino acids. CDR1 is SGDLS and CDR2 is YYNGEE in the germline V gene. With 7 bases removed from V and 3 bases from J, the gap between germline ends came to 13 bases. CDR3 sequence (DNA): TGTGCCAGCCGGCGTCAGGAAGACACCGGGGAGCTGTTTTTT. This encodes CASRRQEDTGELFF.

This clone was found once. In nucleotides, the CDR3 is TGTGCCAGCAGCCCGAGGGTTGTGGACAGACAAGAGACCCAGTACTTC. Encoded protein: CASSPRVVDRQETQYF. The chain links TRBV5-5 to TRBJ2-5; D is perhaps TRBD1 (6 bases). Germline loops: CDR1 SGHKS, CDR2 YYEKEE (reference sequence). The CDR3 runs to 16 residues. The V gene lost 4 bases and the J gene lost 2 bases, with 18 bases spanning the gap.